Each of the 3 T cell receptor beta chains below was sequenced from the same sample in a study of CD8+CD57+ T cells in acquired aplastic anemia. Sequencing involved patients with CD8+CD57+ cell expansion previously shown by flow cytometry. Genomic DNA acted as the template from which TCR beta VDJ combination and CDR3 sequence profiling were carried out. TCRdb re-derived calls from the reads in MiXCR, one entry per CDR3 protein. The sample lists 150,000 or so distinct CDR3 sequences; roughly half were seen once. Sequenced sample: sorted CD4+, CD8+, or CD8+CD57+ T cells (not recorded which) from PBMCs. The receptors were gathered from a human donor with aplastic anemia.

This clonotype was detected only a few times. Here the CDR3 reads CWDLDRALSEQYF. For the CDR3, the DNA is TGCTGGGACCTGGACCGTGCCCTCTCCGAGCAGTACTTC. The gene calls are TRBV20-1 and TRBJ2-7, with D tentatively TRBD1 or TRBD2 (5 bases each). The CDR3 spans 13 residues. Germline lookup yields CDR1 DFQATT and CDR2 SNEGSKA (reference sequence).

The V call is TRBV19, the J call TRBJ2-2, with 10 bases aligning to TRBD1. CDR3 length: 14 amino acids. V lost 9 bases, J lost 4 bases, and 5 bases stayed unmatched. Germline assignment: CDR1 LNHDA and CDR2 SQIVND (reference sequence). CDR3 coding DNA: TGTGCCAGCCGCGGACAGGGGGGCACCGGGGAGCTGTTTTTT. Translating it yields CASRGQGGTGELFF. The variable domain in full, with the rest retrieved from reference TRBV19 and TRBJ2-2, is DGGITQSPKYLFRKEGQNVTLSCEQNLNHDAMYWYRQDPGQGLRLIYYSQIVNDFQKGDIAEGYSVSREKKESFPLTVTSAQKNPTAFYLCASRGQGGTGELFFGEGSRLTVL.

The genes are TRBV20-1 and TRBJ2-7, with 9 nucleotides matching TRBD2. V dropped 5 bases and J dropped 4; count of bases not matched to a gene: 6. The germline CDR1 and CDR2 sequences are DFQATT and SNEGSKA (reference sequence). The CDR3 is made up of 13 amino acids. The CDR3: CSARSGRSYEQYF. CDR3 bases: TGCAGTGCTCGGAGCGGGAGGTCTTACGAGCAGTACTTC.